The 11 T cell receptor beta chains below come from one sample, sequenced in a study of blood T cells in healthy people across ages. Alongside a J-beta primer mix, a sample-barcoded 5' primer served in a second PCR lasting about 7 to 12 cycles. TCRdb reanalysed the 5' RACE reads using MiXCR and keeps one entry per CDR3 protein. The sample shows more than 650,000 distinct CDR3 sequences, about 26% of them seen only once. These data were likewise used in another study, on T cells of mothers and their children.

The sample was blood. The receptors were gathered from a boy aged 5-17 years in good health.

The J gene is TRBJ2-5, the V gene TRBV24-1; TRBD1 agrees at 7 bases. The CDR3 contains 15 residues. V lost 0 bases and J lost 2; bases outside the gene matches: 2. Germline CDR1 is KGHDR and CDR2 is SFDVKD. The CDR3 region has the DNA TGTGCCACCAGTGATTTGCGGGACAGTCAAGAGACCCAGTACTTC. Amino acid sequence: CATSDLRDSQETQYF.

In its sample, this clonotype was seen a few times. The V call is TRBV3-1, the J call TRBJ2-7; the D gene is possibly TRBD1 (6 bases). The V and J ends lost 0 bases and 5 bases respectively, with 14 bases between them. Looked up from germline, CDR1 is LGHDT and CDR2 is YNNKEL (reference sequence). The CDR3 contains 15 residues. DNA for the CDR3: TGTGCCAGCAGCCAAGATCGGGGCAGGGGAAACGAGCAGTACTTC. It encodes CASSQDRGRGNEQYF.

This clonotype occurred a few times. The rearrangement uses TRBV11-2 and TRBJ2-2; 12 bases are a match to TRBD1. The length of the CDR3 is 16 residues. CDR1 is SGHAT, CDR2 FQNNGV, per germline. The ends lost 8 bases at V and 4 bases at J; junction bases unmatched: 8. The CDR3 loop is CASRGQGAIVTGELFF. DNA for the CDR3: TGTGCCAGCCGGGGACAGGGGGCTATAGTCACCGGGGAGCTGTTTTTT.

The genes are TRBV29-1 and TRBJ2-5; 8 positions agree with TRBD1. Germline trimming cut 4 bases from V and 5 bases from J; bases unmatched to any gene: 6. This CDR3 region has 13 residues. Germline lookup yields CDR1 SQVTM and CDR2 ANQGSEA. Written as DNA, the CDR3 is TGCAGCGTTGCAGAACGACAGGGGGAGACCCAGTACTTC. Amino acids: CSVAERQGETQYF. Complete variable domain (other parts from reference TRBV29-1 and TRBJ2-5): SAVISQKPSRDICQRGTSLTIQCQVDSQVTMMFWYRQQPGQSLTLIATANQGSEATYESGFVIDKFPISRPNLTFSTLTVSNMSPEDSSIYLCSVAERQGETQYFGPGTRLLVL.

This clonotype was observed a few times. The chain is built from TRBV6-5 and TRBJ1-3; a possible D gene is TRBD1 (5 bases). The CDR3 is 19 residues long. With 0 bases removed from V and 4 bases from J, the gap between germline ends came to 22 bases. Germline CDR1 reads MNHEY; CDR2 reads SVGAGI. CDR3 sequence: CASSYSGQGPGPPGNTIYF. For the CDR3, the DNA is TGTGCCAGCAGTTACTCCGGTCAGGGTCCCGGTCCGCCCGGAAACACCATATATTTT.

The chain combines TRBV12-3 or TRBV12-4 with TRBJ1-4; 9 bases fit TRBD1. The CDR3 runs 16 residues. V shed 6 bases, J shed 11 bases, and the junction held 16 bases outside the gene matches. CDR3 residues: CASSHRMGGTGRKLFF. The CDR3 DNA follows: TGTGCCAGCAGCCACCGGATGGGTGGGACAGGGCGGAAACTGTTTTTT.

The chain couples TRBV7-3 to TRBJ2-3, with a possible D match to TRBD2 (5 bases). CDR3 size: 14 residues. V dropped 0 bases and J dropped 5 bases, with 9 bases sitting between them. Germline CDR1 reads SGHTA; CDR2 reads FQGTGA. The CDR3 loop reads CASSLTTGVDTQYF. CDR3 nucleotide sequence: TGTGCCAGCAGCTTAACGACCGGGGTAGATACGCAGTATTTT.

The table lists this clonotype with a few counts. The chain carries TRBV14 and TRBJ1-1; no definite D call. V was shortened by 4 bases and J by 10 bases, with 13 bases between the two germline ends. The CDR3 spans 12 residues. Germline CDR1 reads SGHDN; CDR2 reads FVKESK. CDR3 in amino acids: CASSPRLRGAFF. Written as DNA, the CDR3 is TGTGCCAGCAGCCCCCGCCTCCGCGGAGCTTTCTTT.

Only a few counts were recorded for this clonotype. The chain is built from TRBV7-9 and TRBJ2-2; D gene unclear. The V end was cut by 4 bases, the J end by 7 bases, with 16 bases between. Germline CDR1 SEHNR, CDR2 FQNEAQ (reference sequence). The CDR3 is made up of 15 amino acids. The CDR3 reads CASSSGPIGNGELFF. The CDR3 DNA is TGTGCCAGCAGCTCCGGCCCCATAGGGAACGGGGAGCTGTTTTTT.

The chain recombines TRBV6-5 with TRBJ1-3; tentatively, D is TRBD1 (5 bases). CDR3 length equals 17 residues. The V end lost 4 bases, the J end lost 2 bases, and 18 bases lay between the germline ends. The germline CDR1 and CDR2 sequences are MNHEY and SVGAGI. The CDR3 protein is CASSWGVPGGAGNTIYF. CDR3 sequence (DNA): TGTGCCAGCAGTTGGGGGGTTCCGGGGGGAGCTGGAAACACCATATATTTT.

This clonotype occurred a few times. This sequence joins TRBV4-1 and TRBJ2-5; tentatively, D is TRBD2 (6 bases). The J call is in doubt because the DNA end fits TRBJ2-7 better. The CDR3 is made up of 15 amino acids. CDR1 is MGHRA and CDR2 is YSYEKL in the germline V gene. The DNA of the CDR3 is TGCGCCAGCAGCCCACGCGGGACGGACTCCTACGAGCAGTACTTC. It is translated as CASSPRGTDSYEQYF.